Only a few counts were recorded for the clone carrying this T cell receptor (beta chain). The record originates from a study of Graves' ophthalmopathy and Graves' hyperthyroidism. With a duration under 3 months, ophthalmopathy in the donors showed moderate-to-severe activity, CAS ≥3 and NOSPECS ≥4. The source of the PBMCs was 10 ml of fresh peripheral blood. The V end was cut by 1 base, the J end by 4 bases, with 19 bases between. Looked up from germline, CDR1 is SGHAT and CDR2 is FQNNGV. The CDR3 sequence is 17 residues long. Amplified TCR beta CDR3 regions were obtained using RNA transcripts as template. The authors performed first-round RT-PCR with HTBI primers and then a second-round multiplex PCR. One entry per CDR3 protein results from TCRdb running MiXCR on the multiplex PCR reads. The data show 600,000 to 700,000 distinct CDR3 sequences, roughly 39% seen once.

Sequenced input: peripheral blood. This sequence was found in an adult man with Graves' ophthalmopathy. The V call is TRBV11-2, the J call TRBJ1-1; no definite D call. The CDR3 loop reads CASSLAFRGVKGTEAFF. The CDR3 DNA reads TGTGCCAGCAGCTTAGCTTTCCGCGGGGTCAAGGGCACTGAAGCTTTCTTT. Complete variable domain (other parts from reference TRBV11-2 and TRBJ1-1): EAGVAQSPRYKIIEKRQSVAFWCNPISGHATLYWYQQILGQGPKLLIQFQNNGVVDDSQLPKDRFSAERLKGVDSTLKIQPAKLEDSAVYLCASSLAFRGVKGTEAFFGQGTRLTVV.